These T cell receptor beta chains were read from a single sample in a study of shared clonotypes between healthy human individuals. Sequencing used immunoSEQ multiplex PCR; TCRdb keeps in-frame clones, though not all of them. This table has millions of clones, roughly 91% appearing once. The sequencing sample was made of naive CD8+ T cells from PBMCs. These receptors were taken from a man younger than 35 in good health. Some clones in this sample may be carry-over from other donors' samples. CDR3s include the opening cysteine and the closing phenylalanine or tryptophan. D genes are given only for firm matches. For some rows the clone size is stated as once, few or many, or as a class when expanded; others skip it.

>-|TRBJ1-2|TRBV5-4|TRBD1
TGTGCCAGCAGCTCTCAGGGGGACAGGGTCTATGGCTACACCTTC
CASSSQGDRVYGYTF
>once|TRBJ2-3|TRBV7-8|TRBD2
TGTGCCAGCAGCTACACTAGCGGGAGGACCCTCACAGATACGCAGTATTTT
CASSYTSGRTLTDTQYF
>-|TRBJ2-1|TRBV30|-
TGTGCCTGGAGTGGGCCCCTGGTGGCTCGGGAGCAGTTCTTC
CAWSGPLVAREQFF
>-|TRBJ2-2|TRBV4-1|-
TGCGCCAGCAGAAGCCGGGACGGGACCGGGGAGCTGTTTTTT
CASRSRDGTGELFF
>-|TRBJ1-1|TRBV2|-
TGTGCCAGCTCGGGTCCCGACAGCCCCATGAACACTGAAGCTTTCTTT
CASSGPDSPMNTEAFF
>once|TRBJ1-5|TRBV30|-
TGTGCCTGGAGTTTGGAGGAACAGCCGCTATATAGCAATCAGCCCCAGCATTTT
CAWSLEEQPLYSNQPQHF
>-|TRBJ1-2|TRBV4-1|-
TGCGCCAGCAGCCAGAAATACCGGGACACCCCAACTGGCTATGGCTACACCTTC
CASSQKYRDTPTGYGYTF
>-|TRBJ2-7|TRBV19|TRBD1
TGTGCCAGTAGTATGTCGGGGACCGGGACAGGGCTAACCTACGAGCAGTACTTC
CASSMSGTGTGLTYEQYF
>-|TRBJ1-1|TRBV2|-
TGTGCCAGCAGTGACCCACGGTTCAACACTGAAGCTTTCTTT
CASSDPRFNTEAFF
>-|TRBJ2-1|TRBV7-3|-
TGTGCCAGCAGCTCCGAGGCGGACTACTCCTACAATGAGCAGTTCTTC
CASSSEADYSYNEQFF
>-|TRBJ2-6|TRBV5-6|TRBD1
TGTGCCAGCAGCCCCCGGACAGGCGGGGCCAACGTCCTGACTTTC
CASSPRTGGANVLTF
>-|TRBJ1-1|TRBV6-5|TRBD1
TGTGCCAGCAGCCCGGGACAGGGACCTGAAGCTTTCTTT
CASSPGQGPEAFF
>-|TRBJ2-3|TRBV11-2|TRBD2
TGTGCCAGCAGCCCGCGGACTAGCGGGAGTTCTCACAGCACAGATACGCAGTATTTT
CASSPRTSGSSHSTDTQYF
>once|TRBJ2-3|TRBV9|TRBD2
TGTGCCAGCAGCGTGTATAGCGGGAGGGGCGCAGATACGCAGTATTTT
CASSVYSGRGADTQYF
>-|TRBJ1-1|TRBV2|-
TGTGCCAGCAAGTATACGGGGAACACTGAAGCTTTCTTT
CASKYTGNTEAFF
>-|TRBJ1-2|TRBV7-9|TRBD1
TGTGCCAGCAGCTTAGGGACAGGGGTGAGCTATGGCTACACCTTC
CASSLGTGVSYGYTF
>-|TRBJ2-2|TRBV7-9|TRBD2
TGTGCCAGCAGTTCAAGGGTCGGCGGGAGGGTGAACACCGGGGAGCTGTTTTTT
CASSSRVGGRVNTGELFF
>once|TRBJ2-1|TRBV27|-
TGTGCCAGCAGGACTACGGGGGCCTCCTACAATGAGCAGTTCTTC
CASRTTGASYNEQFF
>once|TRBJ2-6|TRBV5-6|-
TGTGCCAGCAGCTTATTTGAGGCACCCGAGGCATCTGGGGCCAACGTCCTGACTTTC
CASSLFEAPEASGANVLTF
>-|TRBJ1-2|TRBV6-1|TRBD1
TGTGCCAGCAGTGAGGACAGGATGGGCTATGGCTACACCTTC
CASSEDRMGYGYTF
>-|TRBJ1-2|TRBV27|-
TGTGCCAGCAGTTCTTACGGGACACCTCTTTCTTACTATGGCTACACCTTC
CASSSYGTPLSYYGYTF
>once|TRBJ2-2|TRBV30|-
TGTGCCTGGAGTGTACATGGCACCGGGGAGCTGTTTTTT
CAWSVHGTGELFF
>-|TRBJ2-1|TRBV11-2|-
TGTGCCAGCAGCTTGCGTAGGGAGTCCTACAATGAGCAGTTCTTC
CASSLRRESYNEQFF
>-|TRBJ2-3|TRBV2|TRBD2
TGTGCCAGCGGGCCTAGCGGGACCTCAGATACGCAGTATTTT
CASGPSGTSDTQYF
>-|TRBJ2-7|TRBV2|TRBD2
TGTGCCAGCAGACCGACTAGCGGACCCGTCTACGAGCAGTACTTC
CASRPTSGPVYEQYF
>-|TRBJ2-1|TRBV18|TRBD2
TGTGCCAGCTCATCCGTAGCGGGAGGGGTTTATCCCTACAATGAGCAGTTCTTC
CASSSVAGGVYPYNEQFF
>-|TRBJ2-5|TRBV5-5|TRBD2
TGCGCCAGCAGCTACCGCGGGAGGGCCATAGAGGCCCAGTACTTC
CASSYRGRAIEAQYF
>-|TRBJ1-2|TRBV9|TRBD1
TGTGCCAGCAGCCACCCTACCGGGACAGGGGGCGACTATGGCTACACCTTC
CASSHPTGTGGDYGYTF
>-|TRBJ2-3|TRBV4-3|TRBD1
TGCGCCAGCAGCCCGACAGGGAGTTCCACAGATACGCAGTATTTT
CASSPTGSSTDTQYF